Described below is a single T cell receptor beta chain sequence and its context. This record belongs to a study of Ad26.COV2.S vaccination and SARS-CoV-2 variants. V gave up 4 bases and J gave up 0 bases, with 9 bases separating them. The CDR3 length is 14 residues. The germline V gene encodes CDR1 LNHDA and CDR2 SQIVND (reference sequence). Treatment defined: about 20 received Ad26.COV2.S at low or high dose, single or two shots; roughly 5 received placebo; per-sample allocation not given. Vaccine and placebo recipients were sampled on day 63 after the first injection. Ad26.COV2.S expressed prefusion-stabilized spike from the original Wuhan strain. Data came from immunoSEQ multiplex PCR; TCRdb stores just in-frame clones and leaves some out. The sample yields about 350,000 clones, approximately 90% seen once.

This rearrangement joins TRBV19 to TRBJ1-1; D gene uncertain. The receptor's source is a person between 18 and 60 years old who received the Ad26.COV2.S COVID-19 vaccine or a placebo. The sequencing used peripheral blood, collected in a trial of Ad26.COV2.S vaccine versus placebo. The DNA of the CDR3 is TGTGCCAGTAGTAGGGGAATCATGAACACTGAAGCTTTCTTT. It translates to CASSRGIMNTEAFF.